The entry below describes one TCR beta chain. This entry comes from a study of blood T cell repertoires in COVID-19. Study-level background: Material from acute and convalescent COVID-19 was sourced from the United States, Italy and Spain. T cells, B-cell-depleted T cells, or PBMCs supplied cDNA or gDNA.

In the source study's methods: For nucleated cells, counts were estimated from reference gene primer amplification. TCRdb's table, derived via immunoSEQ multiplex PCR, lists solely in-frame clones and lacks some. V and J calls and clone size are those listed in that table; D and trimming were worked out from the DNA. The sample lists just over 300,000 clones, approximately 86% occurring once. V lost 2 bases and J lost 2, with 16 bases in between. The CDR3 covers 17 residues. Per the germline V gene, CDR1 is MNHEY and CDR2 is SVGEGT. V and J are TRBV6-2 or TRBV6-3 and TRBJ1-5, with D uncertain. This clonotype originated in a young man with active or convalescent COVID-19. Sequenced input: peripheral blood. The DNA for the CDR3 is TGTGCCAGCAGTTACACGCCCGGAGGAGCAGGCAATCAGCCCCAGCATTTT. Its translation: CASSYTPGGAGNQPQHF.